The present entry profiles one T cell receptor beta chain with its context. The antigen is undetermined. These data come from a study of a mutant IDH1 vaccine in newly diagnosed glioma. Sequenced by immunoSEQ multiplex PCR; TCRdb stores in-frame clones only, minus some. The sample lists roughly 10,000 clones; about 91% were seen once. The V gene lost 2 bases and the J gene lost 8 bases, with 19 bases spanning the gap. The CDR3 contains 15 residues. The germline V gene encodes CDR1 SQVTM and CDR2 ANQGSEA. The time point was: week 23, last vaccination. Every vaccination contained 300 ug of the mutant IDH1 20-mer peptide and was paired with topical imiquimod.

This chain links TRBV29-1 with TRBJ2-1, with a tentative D call TRBD2 (6 bases). The material sequenced was PBMCs, taken from a glioma patient whose treatment included an IDH1 peptide vaccine. The TCR comes from a woman aged 40 to 55 with glioma. Some clones in this sample may be carry-over from other donors' samples. CDR3 residues: CSVELGGRTVDEQFF. In nucleotides, the CDR3 is TGCAGCGTTGAACTGGGGGGAAGGACGGTGGATGAGCAGTTCTTC.